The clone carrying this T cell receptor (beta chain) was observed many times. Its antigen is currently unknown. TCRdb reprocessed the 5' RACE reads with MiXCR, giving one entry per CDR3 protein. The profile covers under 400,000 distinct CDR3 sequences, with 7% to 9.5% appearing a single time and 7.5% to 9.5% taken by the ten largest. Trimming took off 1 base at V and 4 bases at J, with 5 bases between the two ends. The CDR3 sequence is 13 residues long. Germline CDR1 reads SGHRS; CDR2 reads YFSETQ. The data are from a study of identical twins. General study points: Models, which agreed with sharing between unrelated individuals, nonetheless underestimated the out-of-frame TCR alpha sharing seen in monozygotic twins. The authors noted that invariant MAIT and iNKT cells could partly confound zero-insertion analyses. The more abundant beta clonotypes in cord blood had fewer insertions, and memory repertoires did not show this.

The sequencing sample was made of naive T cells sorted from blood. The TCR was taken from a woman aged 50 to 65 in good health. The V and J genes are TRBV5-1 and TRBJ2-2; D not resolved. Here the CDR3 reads CASSLFLTGELFF. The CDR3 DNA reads TGCGCCAGCAGCTTGTTCCTCACCGGGGAGCTGTTTTTT.